This is a list of T cell receptor beta chains from one sample in a study of T cells after yellow fever vaccination. TCRdb recomputed calls from the 5' RACE reads with MiXCR, one row per CDR3 protein. Here the sample spans around 350,000 distinct CDR3 sequences, approximately 5.7% being singletons. The specimen comprised PBMCs, sampled 5 days after the yellow fever booster vaccination. These receptors were taken from a man aged 25 to 40 who received the YFV17D yellow fever vaccine. CDR3s include the opening cysteine and the closing phenylalanine or tryptophan. The D gene is left open where the match is weak. Clone size is shown for a subset of rows, as once, few, many or a class of expanded clone.

DNA,CDR3,V,J,D,size
TGTGCCAGTCAGACCTGGGAAAGAGCGGGAATTCCCCAGCATTTT,CASQTWERAGIPQHF,TRBV19,TRBJ1-5,-,-
TGCAGTGCTAGAGATATCTACACTGAAGCTTTCTTT,CSARDIYTEAFF,TRBV20-1,TRBJ1-1,-,-
TGTGCCAGCAGCTTAACAGGGGGACTTTACAATGAGCAGTTCTTC,CASSLTGGLYNEQFF,TRBV28,TRBJ2-1,TRBD1,many
TGTGCCAGCAGCTCCCCCGGCGGGGATGGCTACACCTTC,CASSSPGGDGYTF,TRBV5-5,TRBJ1-2,-,many
TGCGCCAGCAGCCCGGGACTAGCCGGGTCGGGGCAGTTCTTC,CASSPGLAGSGQFF,TRBV5-1,TRBJ2-1,TRBD2,many
TGTGCCAGCAAAAGGGGGGGTACACGGGGGGTCTACAATGAGCAGTTCTTC,CASKRGGTRGVYNEQFF,TRBV7-2,TRBJ2-1,-,few
TGTGCCAGCAGCCTCGGCCAGCATACTGGAAACACCATATATTTT,CASSLGQHTGNTIYF,TRBV9,TRBJ1-3,-,few
TGTGCCAGCAGCTCCTACGATTCAGATACGCAGTATTTT,CASSSYDSDTQYF,TRBV7-8,TRBJ2-3,-,few
TGTGCCATCAAAAAGACAGACTACAATGAGCAGTTCTTC,CAIKKTDYNEQFF,TRBV10-3,TRBJ2-1,-,few
TGTGCCAGCAGCTTAGTACTAGCGGGTTACAATGAGCAGTTCTTC,CASSLVLAGYNEQFF,TRBV7-2,TRBJ2-1,TRBD2,few
TGTGCCAGCAGTTTAGCCCTTGGCACCTACGAGCAGTACTTC,CASSLALGTYEQYF,TRBV12-3/TRBV12-4,TRBJ2-7,-,few
TGTGCCAGCAGCTTGGCTCCGACGGGAAACTCTGGAAACACCATATATTTT,CASSLAPTGNSGNTIYF,TRBV5-5,TRBJ1-3,-,few
TGTGCCAGCAGCCCCCCCGTGGTAGCGGGAGGGGGACATCAAGAGACCCAGTACTTC,CASSPPVVAGGGHQETQYF,TRBV9,TRBJ2-5,TRBD2,few
TGCAGTGCTAGGAAATTGACAGGTGGCAATGAGCAGTTCTTC,CSARKLTGGNEQFF,TRBV20-1,TRBJ2-1,-,many
TGCAGTGCCGAGGAGCGGGATTACTACTTCCTCAATGAGCAGTTCTTC,CSAEERDYYFLNEQFF,TRBV20-1,TRBJ2-1,TRBD2,-
TGCAGTGCTAGGCGGACCAACGAGCAGTACTTC,CSARRTNEQYF,TRBV20-1,TRBJ2-7,-,-
TGCAGTGCCGGGGGCGGGAGCTCCTACGAGCAGTACTTC,CSAGGGSSYEQYF,TRBV20-1,TRBJ2-7,-,many
TGTGCCAGCAGCTTGGGGGCTAGCGGGAGGAATCCAAACAATGAGCTGTTCTTC,CASSLGASGRNPNNELFF,TRBV5-4,TRBJ2-1,TRBD2,-
TGCGCCAGCAGCTTGGTAGAGGCCACAGATACGCAGTATTTT,CASSLVEATDTQYF,TRBV5-1,TRBJ2-3,-,many
TGTGCCAGCAGTCTTCAGTTGCCCGGGGAGCTGTTTTTT,CASSLQLPGELFF,TRBV28,TRBJ2-2,-,-
TGTGCTAGTGGTTTGGGAGGGGGAGATGAGCAGTTCTTC,CASGLGGGDEQFF,TRBV12-5,TRBJ2-1,-,few
TGTGCCACCAGCCGGGAGGGGGGCGGGAGAGGCTACACCTTC,CATSREGGGRGYTF,TRBV15,TRBJ1-2,-,few
TGTGCTAGTAAGGGCACTTACAATGAGCAGTTCTTC,CASKGTYNEQFF,TRBV12-5,TRBJ2-1,-,-
TGCAGTGCTAGGGGACAGTCGAACACCGGGGAGCTGTTTTTT,CSARGQSNTGELFF,TRBV20-1,TRBJ2-2,TRBD1,few
TGTGCCAGCAGGAGCGGGACCTCCTACAATGAGCAGTTCTTC,CASRSGTSYNEQFF,TRBV12-3/TRBV12-4,TRBJ2-1,TRBD2,many
TGTGCCAGCAGCTTAGTCCTGGGAGAGCAGTACTTC,CASSLVLGEQYF,TRBV11-3,TRBJ2-7,-,-
TGTGCCAGCGGAACCAGGCTAGGGGGGTCGTCTGGAAACACCATATATTTT,CASGTRLGGSSGNTIYF,TRBV7-2,TRBJ1-3,-,-
TGTGCCAGCAGTTCCGGCGGGACAGGGGGAGATACGCAGTATTTT,CASSSGGTGGDTQYF,TRBV6-2/TRBV6-3,TRBJ2-3,TRBD1,few
TGCGCCAGCAGTCAACCCACAGCGGGAGAGAAGGGTGAGCAGTTCTTC,CASSQPTAGEKGEQFF,TRBV23-1,TRBJ2-1,TRBD2,-
TGCAGCGTTAGAGGACAGACTGACAATGAGCAGTTCTTC,CSVRGQTDNEQFF,TRBV29-1,TRBJ2-1,-,-
TGTGCCAGCAAGGAAGGGACGGGGTACAATGAGCAGTTCTTC,CASKEGTGYNEQFF,TRBV2,TRBJ2-1,-,many
TGTGCCAGCAGCGCGAGGGCACTAGCGGGTTACAATGAGCAGTTCTTC,CASSARALAGYNEQFF,TRBV11-3,TRBJ2-1,TRBD2,few
TGTGCCAGCACCCAGGCGGTGGTCGTTGGGGCCAACGTCCTGACTTTC,CASTQAVVVGANVLTF,TRBV2,TRBJ2-6,-,-
TGTGCCAGCAGTCCGAGGACAGGGGACGAGCAGTACTTC,CASSPRTGDEQYF,TRBV6-5,TRBJ2-7,TRBD1,many
TGCGCCAGCAGCTTGGAGGGACTAGCATCCGGCGAGCAGTACTTC,CASSLEGLASGEQYF,TRBV5-1,TRBJ2-7,TRBD2,few